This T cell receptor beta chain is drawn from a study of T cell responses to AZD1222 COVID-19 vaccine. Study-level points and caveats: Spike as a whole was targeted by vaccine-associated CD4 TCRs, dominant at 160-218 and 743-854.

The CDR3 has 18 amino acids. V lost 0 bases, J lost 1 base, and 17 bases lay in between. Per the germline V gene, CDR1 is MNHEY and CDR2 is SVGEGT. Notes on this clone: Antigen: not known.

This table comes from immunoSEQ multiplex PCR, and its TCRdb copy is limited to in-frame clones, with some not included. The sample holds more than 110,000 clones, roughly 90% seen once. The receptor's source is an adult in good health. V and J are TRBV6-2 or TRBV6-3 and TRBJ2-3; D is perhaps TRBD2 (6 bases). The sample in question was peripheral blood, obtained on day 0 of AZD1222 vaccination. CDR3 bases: TGTGCCAGCAGTTACTCGAAAATTATACCGGGGGGCACAGATACGCAGTATTTT. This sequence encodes CASSYSKIIPGGTDTQYF.